These 25 T cell receptor beta chains came from one sample sequenced in a study of blood T cell repertoires in COVID-19. TCRdb's table, derived via immunoSEQ multiplex PCR, lists solely in-frame clones and lacks some. In the table there are about 29,000 clones, nearly 90% of which are singletons. The specimen sequenced was peripheral blood. These receptors originate from a human donor in a cohort sampled during active COVID-19.

This chain joins TRBV27 and TRBJ2-7; TRBD2 is a possible D gene (6 bases). Deletions cut 2 bases from V and 3 bases from J, with 8 bases between. The CDR3 consists of 13 residues. Germline loops: CDR1 MNHEY, CDR2 SMNVEV (reference sequence). The CDR3: CASSLGGGYEQYF. The CDR3 coding sequence is TGTGCCAGCAGTTTAGGGGGAGGCTACGAGCAGTACTTC.

V and J are TRBV5-8 and TRBJ1-1; no definite D call. V was clipped by 7 bases and J by 0 bases, with 22 bases between them. The CDR3 contains 17 residues. Germline loops: CDR1 SGHTS, CDR2 YDEGEE. CDR3 nucleotide sequence: TGTGCCAGCCCGTCGGGTTGGCCTAACATGATGAACACTGAAGCTTTCTTT. Protein sequence: CASPSGWPNMMNTEAFF.

The chain is built from TRBV7-9 and TRBJ1-1; 7 nucleotides line up with TRBD1. CDR1 is SEHNR, CDR2 FQNEAQ, per germline (reference sequence). The CDR3 runs to 14 residues. With V trimmed by 6 bases and J by 0 bases, 4 bases remained unmatched. DNA for the CDR3: TGTGCCAGCAGTACAGGGGAGATGAACACTGAAGCTTTCTTT. This encodes CASSTGEMNTEAFF.

The J gene is TRBJ2-7, the V gene TRBV28; 11 bases are a match to TRBD1. The CDR3 contains 15 residues. Looked up from germline, CDR1 is MDHEN and CDR2 is SYDVKM. The J segment lost 5 bases and the V segment lost 5 bases, leaving 8 bases of the junction unmatched. The CDR3 DNA reads TGTGCCAGCAGTGACCGGACAGGGGGCTCTCACGAGCAGTACTTC. Translation gives CASSDRTGGSHEQYF.

The chain couples TRBV7-9 to TRBJ1-2; tentatively, D is TRBD1 (6 bases). V shed 5 bases and J shed 7 bases, with 14 bases lying between them. Germline values: CDR1 SEHNR, CDR2 FQNEAQ (reference sequence). CDR3 length: 13 residues. Here the CDR3 reads CASSQDSRVGYTF. For the CDR3, the DNA is TGTGCCAGCAGCCAGGACAGTCGCGTTGGCTACACCTTC.

This chain links TRBV15 with TRBJ2-2, with D perhaps matching TRBD2 (6 bases). Trimming left V 5 bases short and J 2 bases short, with 12 bases between. The CDR3 is made up of 15 amino acids. Germline CDR1 reads LNHNV; CDR2 reads YYDKDF (reference sequence). In nucleotides, the CDR3 is TGTGCCACCAGCCCCCCGGGACTCAACACCGGGGAGCTGTTTTTT. It specifies CATSPPGLNTGELFF.

The V and J genes are TRBV5-1 and TRBJ2-2, with TRBD1 identical over 9 bases. The V segment lost 0 bases and the J segment 6 bases; nucleotides outside the gene matches: 9. Germline loops: CDR1 SGHRS, CDR2 YFSETQ. CDR3 length: 17 amino acids. The CDR3, as DNA: TGCGCCAGCAGCTTGGCGGGGACAGGGTTTAGCTCCGGGGAGCTGTTTTTT. Translated, it gives CASSLAGTGFSSGELFF. The full variable domain, with the rest looked up from reference TRBV5-1 and TRBJ2-2, is KAGVTQTPRYLIKTRGQQVTLSCSPISGHRSVSWYQQTPGQGLQFLFEYFSETQRNKGNFPGRFSGRQFSNSRSEMNVSTLELGDSALYLCASSLAGTGFSSGELFFGEGSRLTVL.

The chain couples TRBV6-6 to TRBJ1-4; 9 nucleotides line up with TRBD1. CDR3 length: 15 residues. The V segment lost 6 bases and the J segment 8 bases; nucleotides outside the gene matches: 10. Germline V gene data show CDR1 as MNHNY and CDR2 as SVGAGI (reference sequence). The DNA for the CDR3 is TGTGCCAGCAGGCAACCGGGACAGGGCGGGGAAAAACTGTTTTTT. Amino acid sequence: CASRQPGQGGEKLFF.

V is TRBV9 and J is TRBJ1-2; 7 bases map to TRBD1. The CDR3 is 15 amino acids. J gave up 3 bases and V 3 bases, and 8 bases lay outside the gene matches. Germline V gene sequence: CDR1 SGDLS, CDR2 YYNGEE. The CDR3 sequence: CASSASGQTHYGYTF. CDR3 in DNA: TGTGCCAGCAGCGCATCGGGACAGACCCACTATGGCTACACCTTC.

As DNA, the CDR3 is TGTGCCAGCAGCCCCGGGACAGGGGGGAGAGCCCAAGAGACCCAGTACTTC. Translation gives CASSPGTGGRAQETQYF. The chain recombines TRBV3-1 (or the pseudogene TRBV3-2) with TRBJ2-5, with 11 positions matching TRBD1. This CDR3 contains 17 residues. After removal of 4 bases from V and 1 base from J, the junction contained 8 bases not matched to a gene. CDR1 is LGHDT and CDR2 is YNNKEL in the germline V gene (reference sequence).

The rearrangement joins TRBV6-6 to TRBJ1-2; TRBD1 might be the D (5 bases). The CDR3 extends over 17 amino acids. Trimming took off 5 bases at V and 2 bases at J, with 21 bases between the two ends. Germline V gene lookup returns CDR1 MNHNY and CDR2 SVGAGI (reference sequence). This CDR3 reads CASSPVPRGISNYGYTF. As DNA, the CDR3 is TGTGCCAGCAGTCCTGTCCCTCGGGGGATCTCGAACTATGGCTACACCTTC.

The V and J genes are TRBV7-9 and TRBJ1-3; D is ambiguous. The CDR3 spans 16 residues. CDR1 is SEHNR and CDR2 is FQNEAQ in the germline V gene (reference sequence). The germline V and J ends were trimmed by 0 bases and 0 bases, with 9 bases remaining between them. CDR3 amino acids: CASSLAEVRSGNTIYF. CDR3 bases: TGTGCCAGCAGCTTAGCGGAGGTTCGCTCTGGAAACACCATATATTTT.

The chain links TRBV30 to TRBJ1-3; maybe TRBD1 (6 bases). The V end was cut by 1 base, the J end by 3 bases, with 16 bases between. This CDR3 has 16 residues. From germline, CDR1 is GTSNPN and CDR2 SVGIG (reference sequence). In nucleotides, the CDR3 is TGTGCCTGGAGTGAATTACAGGGCAGGTTTGGAAACACCATATATTTT. Its translation is CAWSELQGRFGNTIYF. Combining the CDR3 with reference TRBV30 and TRBJ1-3 gives the whole variable domain SQTIHQWPATLVQPVGSPLSLECTVEGTSNPNLYWYRQAAGRGLQLLFYSVGIGQISSEVPQNLSASRPQDRQFILSSKKLLLSDSGFYLCAWSELQGRFGNTIYFGEGSWLTVV.

The chain couples TRBV4-2 to TRBJ2-2; the D gene is possibly TRBD1 (5 bases). This CDR3 is built from 15 residues. In germline, CDR1 is LGHNA, CDR2 YNFKEQ. V lost 1 base and J lost 0, with 6 bases in between. Here the CDR3 DNA reads TGTGCCAGCAGCCAAGTGACAGCGAACACCGGGGAGCTGTTTTTT. It encodes CASSQVTANTGELFF.

In DNA, the CDR3 is TGTGCCAGCAGCTTGACAGGTATGGCCGAAACCTACGAGCAGTACTTC. Translation gives CASSLTGMAETYEQYF. The chain couples TRBV5-6 to TRBJ2-7; possibly TRBD1 for D (5 bases). Trimming shortened V by 1 base and J by 2 bases, and 16 bases separated the two germline ends. Germline CDR1 is SGHDT and CDR2 is YYEEEE. The CDR3 consists of 16 residues. Full variable domain (rest looked up from reference TRBV5-6 and TRBJ2-7): DAGVTQSPTHLIKTRGQQVTLRCSPKSGHDTVSWYQQALGQGPQFIFQYYEEEERQRGNFPDRFSGHQFPNYSSELNVNALLLGDSALYLCASSLTGMAETYEQYFGPGTRLTVT.

This clone occurred once. The V call is TRBV11-2, the J call TRBJ2-5, with 10 nucleotides matching TRBD2. V trimming: 4 bases; J trimming: 6 bases; junction bases outside the gene matches: 8. This CDR3 region has 15 residues. The germline gives CDR1 SGHAT, CDR2 FQNNGV. The CDR3 coding sequence is TGTGCCAGCAGCTCCGGACTAGCGGCGGTTCAGACCCAGTACTTC. Translating gives CASSSGLAAVQTQYF.

J is TRBJ2-4 and V is TRBV19; 7 positions agree with TRBD1. CDR1 is LNHDA, CDR2 SQIVND, per germline (reference sequence). The CDR3 length is 17 residues. V lost 5 bases, J lost 1 base, and 11 bases stayed unmatched. DNA of the CDR3: TGTGCCAGTAGTCCAGCCCAGGGGGTAGTGGCCAAAAACATTCAGTACTTC. Protein sequence: CASSPAQGVVAKNIQYF.

V is TRBV3-1 (or the pseudogene TRBV3-2) and J is TRBJ1-5; D uncertain. CDR3 size: 14 residues. Looked up from germline, CDR1 is LGHDT and CDR2 is YNNKEL (reference sequence). Trimming removed 0 bases at V and 6 bases at J, with 9 bases between. CDR3: CASSQDSSGQPQHF. Here the CDR3 DNA reads TGTGCCAGCAGCCAAGATAGTAGTGGTCAGCCCCAGCATTTT.

The rearrangement joins TRBV30 to TRBJ1-3; D is uncertain. This CDR3 contains 15 residues. CDR1 is GTSNPN, CDR2 SVGIG, per germline (reference sequence). V was clipped by 0 bases and J by 0 bases, with 9 bases between them. In DNA, the CDR3 is TGTGCCTGGAGTGTACTGGCAGGCTCTGGAAACACCATATATTTT. Protein product: CAWSVLAGSGNTIYF. Looking up the rest from reference TRBV30 and TRBJ1-3 gives the full variable domain: SQTIHQWPATLVQPVGSPLSLECTVEGTSNPNLYWYRQAAGRGLQLLFYSVGIGQISSEVPQNLSASRPQDRQFILSSKKLLLSDSGFYLCAWSVLAGSGNTIYFGEGSWLTVV.

The gene calls are TRBV4-1 and TRBJ2-3; the D gene is possibly TRBD2 (5 bases). Trimming shortened V by 3 bases and J by 12 bases, and 16 bases separated the two germline ends. In germline, CDR1 is MGHRA, CDR2 YSYEKL. This CDR3 is built from 13 residues. This CDR3 reads CASSHPADLKQYF. CDR3 in DNA: TGCGCCAGCAGCCACCCAGCGGACCTAAAACAGTATTTT.

Here the CDR3 reads CAISWTGGSYEQYF. CDR3 in DNA: TGTGCCATCAGCTGGACAGGGGGCTCCTACGAGCAGTACTTC. The chain uses TRBV10-3 and TRBJ2-7; 10 nucleotides agree with TRBD1. Germline assignment: CDR1 ENHRY and CDR2 SYGVKD. V trimming: 6 bases; J trimming: 0 bases; junction bases outside the gene matches: 2. This CDR3 is built from 14 residues.

The sample holds a few counts of this clone. The chain is built from TRBV5-1 and TRBJ2-3, with D unresolved. V was clipped by 4 bases and J by 4 bases, with 7 bases between them. Germline V gene sequence: CDR1 SGHRS, CDR2 YFSETQ. CDR3 length: 12 amino acids. The CDR3 bases are TGCGCCAGCAGCACAACAGCAGATACGCAGTATTTT. Its protein product is CASSTTADTQYF.

The V and J genes are TRBV7-2 and TRBJ1-3; D is unclear. Germline CDR1 reads SGHTA; CDR2 reads FQGNSA. Trimming shortened V by 6 bases and J by 6 bases, and 15 bases separated the two germline ends. CDR3 length: 14 amino acids. Here the CDR3 DNA reads TGTGCCAGCAGTTTGCGAGGCAGTCAAAACACCATATATTTT. It encodes CASSLRGSQNTIYF. Looking up the rest from reference TRBV7-2 and TRBJ1-3 gives the full variable domain: GAGVSQSPSNKVTEKGKDVELRCDPISGHTALYWYRQSLGQGLEFLIYFQGNSAPDKSGLPSDRFSAERTGGSVSTLTIQRTQQEDSAVYLCASSLRGSQNTIYFGEGSWLTVV.

The genes are TRBV7-8 and TRBJ2-5; weak D call: TRBD2 (5 bases). The CDR3 covers 15 residues. V lost 4 bases and J 5 bases, leaving 17 bases between the germline ends. Germline values: CDR1 SGHVS, CDR2 FQNEAQ. This CDR3 reads CASSSITPPGETQYF. Written as DNA, the CDR3 is TGTGCCAGCAGCTCCATAACTCCCCCGGGGGAGACCCAGTACTTC.

The chain is built from TRBV7-2 and TRBJ1-5, with 11 bases aligning to TRBD1. Germline V lookup: CDR1 SGHTA, CDR2 FQGNSA. J lost 6 bases, V lost 1 base, and 2 bases had no gene match. The CDR3 totals 15 residues. CDR3: CASSLGDRGFQPQHF. CDR3 bases: TGTGCCAGCAGCTTAGGGGACAGGGGGTTTCAGCCCCAGCATTTT.